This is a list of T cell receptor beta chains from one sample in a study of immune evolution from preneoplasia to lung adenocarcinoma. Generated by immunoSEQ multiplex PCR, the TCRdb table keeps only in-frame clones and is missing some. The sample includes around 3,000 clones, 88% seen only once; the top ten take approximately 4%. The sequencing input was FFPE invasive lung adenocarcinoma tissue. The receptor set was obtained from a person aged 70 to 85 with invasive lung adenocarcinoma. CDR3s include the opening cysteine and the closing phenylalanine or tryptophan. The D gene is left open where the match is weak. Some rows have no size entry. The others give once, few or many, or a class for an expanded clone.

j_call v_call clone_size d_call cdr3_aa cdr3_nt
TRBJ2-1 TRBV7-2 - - CASSLVSGLEFF TGTGCCAGCAGCTTAGTATCCGGCCTTGAGTTCTTC
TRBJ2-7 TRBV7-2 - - CASSLGLPGTYEQYF TGTGCCAGCAGCTTAGGTCTTCCGGGGACCTACGAGCAGTACTTC
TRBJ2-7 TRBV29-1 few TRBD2 CSVEGLASYEQYF TGCAGCGTTGAAGGACTAGCCTCCTACGAGCAGTACTTC
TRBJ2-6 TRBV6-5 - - CASRSGEAGANVLTF TGTGCCAGCAGGTCAGGGGAAGCTGGGGCTAACGTCCTGACTTTC
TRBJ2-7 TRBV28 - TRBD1 CASTGDRVEQYF TGTGCCAGCACTGGGGACAGGGTAGAGCAGTACTTC
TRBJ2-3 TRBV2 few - CASSPQGTDTQYF TGTGCCAGCAGTCCCCAGGGAACAGATACGCAGTATTTT
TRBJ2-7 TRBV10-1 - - CASSDGPRRSQQYF TGCGCCAGCAGTGATGGGCCCCGTCGTAGCCAGCAGTACTTC
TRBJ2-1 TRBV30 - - CAWKLKSEQFF TGTGCCTGGAAATTAAAAAGTGAGCAGTTCTTC
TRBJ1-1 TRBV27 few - CASSLSANTEAFF TGTGCCAGCAGTTTATCAGCGAACACTGAAGCTTTCTTT
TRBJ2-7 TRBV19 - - CASSLGGLAAYEQYF TGTGCCAGTAGTCTCGGGGGGCTAGCGGCCTACGAGCAGTACTTC
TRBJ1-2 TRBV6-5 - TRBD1 CASRDRGSSLMGYTF TGTGCCAGCCGGGACAGGGGGTCTTCCCTTATGGGCTACACCTTC
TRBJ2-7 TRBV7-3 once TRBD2 CASKVAGGSAYEQYF TGTGCCAGCAAAGTAGCGGGAGGGTCCGCCTACGAGCAGTACTTC
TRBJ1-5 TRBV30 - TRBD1 CAWTTGNSNQPQHF TGTGCCTGGACGACAGGGAATAGCAATCAGCCCCAGCATTTT
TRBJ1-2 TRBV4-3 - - CASSQERGDGYTF TGCGCCAGCAGCCAAGAGAGAGGGGATGGCTACACCTTC
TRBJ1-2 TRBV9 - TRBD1 CASNGGTGDQYGYTF TGTGCCAGCAACGGAGGGACAGGGGACCAATATGGCTACACCTTC
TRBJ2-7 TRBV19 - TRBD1 CASRTGDSSYEQYF TGTGCCAGTAGGACAGGGGACAGCTCCTACGAGCAGTACTTC
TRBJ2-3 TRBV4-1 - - CASSQEASGTDMQYF TGCGCCAGCAGCCAAGAGGCTTCGGGTACAGATATGCAGTATTTT
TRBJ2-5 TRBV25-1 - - CASSPWGRMGQETQYF TGTGCCAGCAGCCCTTGGGGGAGGATGGGCCAAGAGACCCAGTACTTC
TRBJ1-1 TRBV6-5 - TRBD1 CASSSRGHTEAFF TGTGCCAGCAGTTCCAGGGGGCACACTGAAGCTTTCTTT
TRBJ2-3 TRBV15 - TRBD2 CATTSSGREYTDTQYF TGTGCCACCACCAGCAGCGGGCGGGAGTACACAGATACGCAGTATTTT
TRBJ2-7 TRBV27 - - CASRLGPGLNYEQYF TGTGCCAGCAGGTTAGGACCGGGGCTCAACTACGAGCAGTACTTC
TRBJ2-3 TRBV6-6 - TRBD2 CASSYRRGGSTDTQYF TGTGCCAGCAGTTACCGGCGGGGGGGAAGCACAGATACGCAGTATTTT
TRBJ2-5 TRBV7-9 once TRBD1 CASSLNRGRGETQYF TGTGCCAGCAGCTTAAACAGGGGACGGGGAGAGACCCAGTACTTC
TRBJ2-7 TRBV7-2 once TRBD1 CASRRTGDSYEQYF TGTGCCAGCAGGCGGACAGGGGACAGCTACGAGCAGTACTTC